This paragraph reports one T cell receptor beta chain. The antigen is undetermined. This entry is derived from a study of cytomegalovirus exposure and HLA in healthy donors. Primers included in the PCR were 60 Vbeta and 13 Jbeta primers. Some clones are missing from TCRdb's copy, which holds only in-frame ones; the method was immunoSEQ multiplex PCR. Reported are more than 40,000 clones; the ten largest clones contain about 17%. From germline, CDR1 is SGHRS and CDR2 YFSETQ. V lost 4 bases and J lost 6, with 19 bases in between. The CDR3 sequence is 15 residues long. Overall study findings and caveats: Rare TCR sequences predominated, though certain public TCRs were found in many donors. Reports state that TCR beta sequences accurately predicted most subjects' HLA-A and HLA-B alleles.

The receptor was isolated from a male donor in good health and CMV-seronegative. Sequencing was done on a sample of PBMCs. This chain uses TRBV5-1 with TRBJ1-2, with D perhaps TRBD1 (6 bases). The CDR3 loop reads CASSPETGRKDGYTF. The DNA of the CDR3 is TGCGCCAGCAGCCCGGAAACAGGGAGAAAGGATGGCTACACCTTC.